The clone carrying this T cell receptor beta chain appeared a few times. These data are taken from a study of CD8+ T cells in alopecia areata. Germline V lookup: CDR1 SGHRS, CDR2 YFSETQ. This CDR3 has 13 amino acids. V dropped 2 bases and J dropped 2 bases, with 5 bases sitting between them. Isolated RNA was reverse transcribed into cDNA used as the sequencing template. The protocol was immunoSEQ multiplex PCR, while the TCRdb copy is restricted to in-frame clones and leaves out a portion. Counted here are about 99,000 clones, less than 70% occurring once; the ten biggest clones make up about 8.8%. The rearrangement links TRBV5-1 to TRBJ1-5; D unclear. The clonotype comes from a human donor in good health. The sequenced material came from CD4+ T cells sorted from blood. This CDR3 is CASSFVGNQPQHF. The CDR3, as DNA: TGCGCCAGCAGCTTTGTCGGCAATCAGCCCCAGCATTTT.